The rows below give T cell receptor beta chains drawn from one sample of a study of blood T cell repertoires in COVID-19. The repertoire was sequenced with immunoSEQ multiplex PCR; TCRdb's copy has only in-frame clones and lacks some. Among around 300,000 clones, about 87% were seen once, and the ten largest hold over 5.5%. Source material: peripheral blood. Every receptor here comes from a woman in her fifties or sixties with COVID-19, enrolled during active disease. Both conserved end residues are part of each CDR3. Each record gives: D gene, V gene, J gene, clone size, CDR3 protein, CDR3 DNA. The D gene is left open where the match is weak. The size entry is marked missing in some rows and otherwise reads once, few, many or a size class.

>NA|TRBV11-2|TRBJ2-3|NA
CASSPTTNGDTQYF
TGTGCCAGCAGCCCAACGACAAATGGAGATACGCAGTATTTT
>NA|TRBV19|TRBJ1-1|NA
CASSGEGTEAFF
TGTGCCAGTAGTGGGGAGGGCACTGAAGCTTTCTTT
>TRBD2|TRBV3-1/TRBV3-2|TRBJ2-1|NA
CASSQVGLAERSSYNEQFF
TGTGCCAGCAGCCAAGTAGGACTAGCGGAGAGGAGCTCCTACAATGAGCAGTTCTTC
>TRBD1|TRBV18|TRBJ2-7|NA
CASSLGTGPTEEQYF
TGTGCCAGCTCCCTCGGGACAGGGCCCACGGAAGAGCAGTACTTC
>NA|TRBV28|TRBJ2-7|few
CASSFPPGGHEQYF
TGTGCCAGCAGTTTCCCCCCTGGGGGCCACGAGCAGTACTTC
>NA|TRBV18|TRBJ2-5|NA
CASSQNSGQETQYF
TGTGCCAGCTCACAAAATAGCGGCCAAGAGACCCAGTACTTC
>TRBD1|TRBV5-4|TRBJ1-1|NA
CASSLGTGVYTEAFF
TGTGCCAGCAGCTTGGGGACAGGGGTGTACACTGAAGCTTTCTTT
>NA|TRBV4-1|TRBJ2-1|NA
CASSQDLNSGNEQFF
TGCGCCAGCAGCCAAGATCTGAATTCCGGTAATGAGCAGTTCTTC
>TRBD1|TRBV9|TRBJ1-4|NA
CASSVGDRALNEKLFF
TGTGCCAGCAGCGTAGGGGACAGAGCCTTAAATGAAAAACTGTTTTTT
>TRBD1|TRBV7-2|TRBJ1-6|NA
CASAFRTGANSPLHF
TGTGCCAGCGCGTTCCGGACAGGGGCCAATTCACCCCTCCACTTT
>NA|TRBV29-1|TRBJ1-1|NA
CSVARTAGTEAFF
TGCAGCGTCGCTCGGACAGCCGGCACTGAAGCTTTCTTT
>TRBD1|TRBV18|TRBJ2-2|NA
CASSGQGGGELFF
TGTGCCAGCTCAGGACAGGGCGGAGGGGAGCTGTTTTTT
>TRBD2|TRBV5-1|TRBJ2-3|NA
CASSGAGNTDTQYF
TGCGCCAGCAGTGGAGCGGGAAACACAGATACGCAGTATTTT
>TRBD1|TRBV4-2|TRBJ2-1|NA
CASSQAEIHRGRRAEQFF
TGTGCCAGCAGCCAAGCCGAAATCCACAGGGGGCGCAGGGCTGAGCAGTTCTTC
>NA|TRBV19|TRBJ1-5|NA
CASTPGGIGNQPQHF
TGTGCCAGTACCCCGGGAGGGATAGGCAATCAGCCCCAGCATTTT